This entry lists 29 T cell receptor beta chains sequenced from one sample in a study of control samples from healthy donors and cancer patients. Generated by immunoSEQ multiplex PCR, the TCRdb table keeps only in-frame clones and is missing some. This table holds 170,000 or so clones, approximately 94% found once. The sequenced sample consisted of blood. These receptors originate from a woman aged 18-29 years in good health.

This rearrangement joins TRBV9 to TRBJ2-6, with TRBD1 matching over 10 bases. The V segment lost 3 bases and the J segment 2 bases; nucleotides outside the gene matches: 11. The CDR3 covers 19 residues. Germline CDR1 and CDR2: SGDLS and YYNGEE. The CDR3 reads CASSEPTGGVKTGANVLTF. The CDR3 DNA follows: TGTGCCAGCAGCGAACCGACAGGGGGCGTAAAGACTGGGGCCAACGTCCTGACTTTC.

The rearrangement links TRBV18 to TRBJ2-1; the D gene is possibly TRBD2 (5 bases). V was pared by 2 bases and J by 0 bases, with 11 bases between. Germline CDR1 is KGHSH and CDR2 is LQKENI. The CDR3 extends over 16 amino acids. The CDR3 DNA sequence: TGTGCCAGCTCACCAACAGAGGGAAGCTCCTACAATGAGCAGTTCTTC. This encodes CASSPTEGSSYNEQFF.

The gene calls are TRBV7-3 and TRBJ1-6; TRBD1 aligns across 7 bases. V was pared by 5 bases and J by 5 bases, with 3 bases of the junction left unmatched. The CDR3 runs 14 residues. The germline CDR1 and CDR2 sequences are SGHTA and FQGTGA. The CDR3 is CASSRTGDNSPLHF. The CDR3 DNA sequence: TGTGCCAGCAGCAGGACAGGTGATAATTCACCCCTCCACTTT.

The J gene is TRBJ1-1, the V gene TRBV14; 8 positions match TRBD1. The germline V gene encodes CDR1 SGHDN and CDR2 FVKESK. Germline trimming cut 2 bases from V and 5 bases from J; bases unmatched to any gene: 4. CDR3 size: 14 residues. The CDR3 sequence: CASSQQTGGTEAFF. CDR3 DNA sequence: TGTGCCAGCAGCCAACAAACAGGGGGGACTGAAGCTTTCTTT.

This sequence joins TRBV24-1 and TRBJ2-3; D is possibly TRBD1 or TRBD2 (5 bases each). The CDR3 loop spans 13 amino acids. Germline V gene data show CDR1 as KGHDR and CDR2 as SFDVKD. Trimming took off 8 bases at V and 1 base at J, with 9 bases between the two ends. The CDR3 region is CATIGTGTDTQYF. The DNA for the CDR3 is TGTGCCACCATTGGGACCGGCACAGATACGCAGTATTTT.

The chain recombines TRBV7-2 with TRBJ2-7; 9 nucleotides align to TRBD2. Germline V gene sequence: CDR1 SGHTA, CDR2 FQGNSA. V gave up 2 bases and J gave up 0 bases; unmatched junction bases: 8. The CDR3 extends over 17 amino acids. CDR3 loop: CASSLNSGGPSSYEQYF. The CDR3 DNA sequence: TGTGCCAGCAGCTTAAATAGCGGGGGACCTAGCTCCTACGAGCAGTACTTC.

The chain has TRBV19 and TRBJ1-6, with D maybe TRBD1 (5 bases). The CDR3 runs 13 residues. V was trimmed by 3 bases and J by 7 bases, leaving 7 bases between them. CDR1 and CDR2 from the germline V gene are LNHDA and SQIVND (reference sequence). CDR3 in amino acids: CASSMGGNSPLHF. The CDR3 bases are TGTGCCAGTAGTATGGGGGGGAATTCACCCCTCCACTTT.

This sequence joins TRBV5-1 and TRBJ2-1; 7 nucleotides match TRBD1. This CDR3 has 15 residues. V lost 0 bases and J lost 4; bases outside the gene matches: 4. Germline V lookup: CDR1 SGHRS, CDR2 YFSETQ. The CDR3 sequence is CASSLDGQAYNEQFF. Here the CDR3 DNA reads TGCGCCAGCAGCTTGGATGGACAGGCGTACAATGAGCAGTTCTTC.

The CDR3 is CASSPRDRFEEKLFF. As DNA, the CDR3 is TGTGCCAGTAGTCCAAGAGACAGATTTGAAGAAAAACTGTTTTTT. The chain couples TRBV19 to TRBJ1-4, with a weak D call TRBD1 (5 bases). Per germline, CDR1 LNHDA and CDR2 SQIVND (reference sequence). V shed 5 bases and J shed 8 bases, with 18 bases lying between them. The CDR3 consists of 15 residues.

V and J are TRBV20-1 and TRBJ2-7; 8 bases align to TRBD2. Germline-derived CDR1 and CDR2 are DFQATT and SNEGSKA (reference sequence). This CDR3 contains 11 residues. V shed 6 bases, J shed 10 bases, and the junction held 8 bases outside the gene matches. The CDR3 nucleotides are TGCAGTGCCACGGCGGGGGGCGGACAGTACTTC. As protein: CSATAGGGQYF.

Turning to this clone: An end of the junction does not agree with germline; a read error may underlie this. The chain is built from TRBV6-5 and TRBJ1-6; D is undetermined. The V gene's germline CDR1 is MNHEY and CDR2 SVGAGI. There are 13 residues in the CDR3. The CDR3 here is CASSYSDNSPLHF. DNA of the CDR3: TGTGCCAGCAGTTACTCCGATAATTCACCCCTCCACTTT.

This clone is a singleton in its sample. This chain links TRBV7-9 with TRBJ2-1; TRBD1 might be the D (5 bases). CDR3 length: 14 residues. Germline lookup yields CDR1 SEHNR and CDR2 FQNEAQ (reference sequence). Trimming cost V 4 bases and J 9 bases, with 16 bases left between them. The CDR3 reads CASSSPSQGAEQFF. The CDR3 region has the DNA TGTGCCAGCAGCTCGCCCTCCCAAGGGGCTGAGCAGTTCTTC. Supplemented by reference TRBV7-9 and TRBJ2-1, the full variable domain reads DTGVSQNPRHKITKRGQNVTFRCDPISEHNRLYWYRQTLGQGPEFLTYFQNEAQLEKSRLLSDRFSAERPKGSFSTLEIQRTEQGDSAMYLCASSSPSQGAEQFFGPGTRLTVL.

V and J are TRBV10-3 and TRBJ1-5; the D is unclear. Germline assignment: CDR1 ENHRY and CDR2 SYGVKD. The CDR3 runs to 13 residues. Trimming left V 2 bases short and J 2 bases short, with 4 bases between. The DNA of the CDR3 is TGTGCCATCAGTGAGGCGGGCAATCAGCCCCAGCATTTT. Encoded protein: CAISEAGNQPQHF.

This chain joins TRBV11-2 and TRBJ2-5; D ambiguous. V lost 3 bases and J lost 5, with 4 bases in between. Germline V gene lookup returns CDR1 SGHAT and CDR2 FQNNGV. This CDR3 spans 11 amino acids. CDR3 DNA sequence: TGTGCCAGCAGCTTGGGGGAGACCCAGTACTTC. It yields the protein CASSLGETQYF.

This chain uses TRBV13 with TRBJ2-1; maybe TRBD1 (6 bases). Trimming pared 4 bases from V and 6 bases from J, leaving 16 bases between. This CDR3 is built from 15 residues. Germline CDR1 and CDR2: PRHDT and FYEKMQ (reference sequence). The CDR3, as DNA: TGTGCCAGCAGCTCCGCAGGGGCCGAGGGCAATGAGCAGTTCTTC. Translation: CASSSAGAEGNEQFF.

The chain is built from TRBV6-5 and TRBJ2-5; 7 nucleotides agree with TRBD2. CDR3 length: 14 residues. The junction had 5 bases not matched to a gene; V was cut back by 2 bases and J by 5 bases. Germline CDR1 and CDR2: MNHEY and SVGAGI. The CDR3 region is CASSYGGEGETQYF. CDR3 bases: TGTGCCAGCAGTTACGGGGGGGAGGGGGAGACCCAGTACTTC.

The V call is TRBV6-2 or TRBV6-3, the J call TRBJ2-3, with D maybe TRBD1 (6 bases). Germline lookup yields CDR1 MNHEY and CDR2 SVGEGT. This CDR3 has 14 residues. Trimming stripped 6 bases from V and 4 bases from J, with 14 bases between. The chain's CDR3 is CASSRTQGSDTQYF. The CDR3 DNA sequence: TGTGCCAGCAGCCGGACACAGGGCTCAGATACGCAGTATTTT.

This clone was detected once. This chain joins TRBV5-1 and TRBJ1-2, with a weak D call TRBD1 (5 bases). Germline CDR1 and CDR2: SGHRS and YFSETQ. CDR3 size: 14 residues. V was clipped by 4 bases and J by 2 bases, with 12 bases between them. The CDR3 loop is CASSQDIRNYGYTF. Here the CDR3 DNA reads TGCGCCAGCAGCCAGGACATTAGGAACTATGGCTACACCTTC.

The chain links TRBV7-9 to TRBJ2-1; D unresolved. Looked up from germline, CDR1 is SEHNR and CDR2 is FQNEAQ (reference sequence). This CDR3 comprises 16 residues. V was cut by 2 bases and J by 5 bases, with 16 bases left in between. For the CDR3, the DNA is TGTGCCAGCAGCTTATCGGAAAGCCCACCCAACAATGAGCAGTTCTTC. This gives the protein CASSLSESPPNNEQFF.

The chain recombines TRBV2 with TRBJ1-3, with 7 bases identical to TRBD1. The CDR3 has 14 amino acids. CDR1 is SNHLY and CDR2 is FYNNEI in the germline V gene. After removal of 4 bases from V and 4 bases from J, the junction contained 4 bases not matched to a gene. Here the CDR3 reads CASSAGTAGNTIYF. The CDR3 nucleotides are TGTGCCAGCAGTGCGGGGACAGCAGGAAACACCATATATTTT.

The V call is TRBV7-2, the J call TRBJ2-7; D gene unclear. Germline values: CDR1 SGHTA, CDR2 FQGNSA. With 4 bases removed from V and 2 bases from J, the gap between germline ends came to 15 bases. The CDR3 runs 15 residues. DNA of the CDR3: TGTGCCAGCAGCTATGTGGCAGCCGTTACCTACGAGCAGTACTTC. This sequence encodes CASSYVAAVTYEQYF.

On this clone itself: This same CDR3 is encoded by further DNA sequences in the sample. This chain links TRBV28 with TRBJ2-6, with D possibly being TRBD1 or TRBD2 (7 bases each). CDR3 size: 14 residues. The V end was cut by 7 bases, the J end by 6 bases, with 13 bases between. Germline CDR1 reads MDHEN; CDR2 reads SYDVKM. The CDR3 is CASTSGGEANVLTF. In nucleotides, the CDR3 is TGTGCCAGCACCTCAGGGGGGGAGGCCAACGTCCTGACTTTC.

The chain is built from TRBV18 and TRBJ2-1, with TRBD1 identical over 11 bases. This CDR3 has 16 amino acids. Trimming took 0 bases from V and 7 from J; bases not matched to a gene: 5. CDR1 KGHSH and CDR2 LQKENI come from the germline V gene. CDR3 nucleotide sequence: TGTGCCAGCTCACCACCCTCCGGGACAGGGGGGAATGAGCAGTTCTTC. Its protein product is CASSPPSGTGGNEQFF.

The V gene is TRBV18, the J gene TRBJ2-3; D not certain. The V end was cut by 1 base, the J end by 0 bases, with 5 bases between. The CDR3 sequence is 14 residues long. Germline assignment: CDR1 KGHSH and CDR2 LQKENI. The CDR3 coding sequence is TGTGCCAGCTCACCACAGTACAGCACAGATACGCAGTATTTT. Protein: CASSPQYSTDTQYF.

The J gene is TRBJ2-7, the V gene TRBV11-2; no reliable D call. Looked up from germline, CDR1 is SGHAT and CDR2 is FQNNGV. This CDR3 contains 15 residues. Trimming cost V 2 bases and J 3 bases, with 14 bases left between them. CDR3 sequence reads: CASSLTLGRLYEQYF. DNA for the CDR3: TGTGCCAGCAGCTTAACGCTTGGACGTCTCTACGAGCAGTACTTC. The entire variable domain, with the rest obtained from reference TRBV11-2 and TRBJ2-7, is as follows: EAGVAQSPRYKIIEKRQSVAFWCNPISGHATLYWYQQILGQGPKLLIQFQNNGVVDDSQLPKDRFSAERLKGVDSTLKIQPAKLEDSAVYLCASSLTLGRLYEQYFGPGTRLTVT.

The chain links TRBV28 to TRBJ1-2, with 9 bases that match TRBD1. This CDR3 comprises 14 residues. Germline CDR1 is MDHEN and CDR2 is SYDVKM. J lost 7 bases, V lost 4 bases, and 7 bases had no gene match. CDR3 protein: CASSSQGARGGYTF. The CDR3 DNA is TGTGCCAGCAGTTCACAGGGGGCCCGGGGTGGCTACACCTTC.

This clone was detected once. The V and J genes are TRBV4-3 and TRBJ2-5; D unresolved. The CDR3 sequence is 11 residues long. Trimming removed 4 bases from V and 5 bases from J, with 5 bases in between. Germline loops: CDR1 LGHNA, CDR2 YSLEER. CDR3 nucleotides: TGCGCCAGCAGCCTGGGGGAGACCCAGTACTTC. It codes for CASSLGETQYF.

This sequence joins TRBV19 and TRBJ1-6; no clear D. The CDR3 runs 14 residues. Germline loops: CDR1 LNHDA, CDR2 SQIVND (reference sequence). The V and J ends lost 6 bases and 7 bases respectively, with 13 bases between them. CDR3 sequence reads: CASSLQILNSPLHF. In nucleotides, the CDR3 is TGTGCCAGTAGCCTACAGATCCTGAATTCACCCCTCCACTTT.

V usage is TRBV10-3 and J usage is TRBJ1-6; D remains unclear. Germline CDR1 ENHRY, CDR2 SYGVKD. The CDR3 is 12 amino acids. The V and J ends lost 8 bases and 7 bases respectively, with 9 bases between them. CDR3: CAIPHLNSPLHF. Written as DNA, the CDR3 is TGTGCCATCCCGCACCTCAATTCACCCCTCCACTTT.